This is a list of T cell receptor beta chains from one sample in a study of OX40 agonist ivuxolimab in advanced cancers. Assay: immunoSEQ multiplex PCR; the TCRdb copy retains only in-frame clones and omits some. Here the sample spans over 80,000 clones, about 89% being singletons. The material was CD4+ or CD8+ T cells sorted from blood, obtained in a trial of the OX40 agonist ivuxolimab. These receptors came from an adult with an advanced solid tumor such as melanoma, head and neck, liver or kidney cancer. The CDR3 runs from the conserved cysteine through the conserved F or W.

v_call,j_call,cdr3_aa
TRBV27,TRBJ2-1,CASSRRGTGSYNEQFF
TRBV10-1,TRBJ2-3,CASSEGAGFTDTQYF
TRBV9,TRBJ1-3,CASSVVASGASGNTIYF
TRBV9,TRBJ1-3,CASSPTGQSSGNTIYF
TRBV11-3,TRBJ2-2,CASSNRGHDTGELFF
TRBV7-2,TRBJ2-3,CASTQGAFTDTQYF
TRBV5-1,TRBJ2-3,CASSSRLAGGVTDTQYF
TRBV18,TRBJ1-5,CASSPGGSNQPQHF
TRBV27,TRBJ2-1,CASSFSGRIDEQFF
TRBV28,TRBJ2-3,CASSPPGQRGGDTQYF
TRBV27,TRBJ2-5,CASSPVGETQYF
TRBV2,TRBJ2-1,CASSLSDGGEQFF
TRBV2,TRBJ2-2,CASRGEGGGELFF
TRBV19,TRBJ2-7,CASSFRTGASYEQYF
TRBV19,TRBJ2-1,CASSLSTGVNEQFF
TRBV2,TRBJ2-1,CASSELSGSYNEQFF
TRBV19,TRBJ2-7,CASSMLAGISYEQYF
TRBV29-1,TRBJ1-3,CSVEAPFSGNTIYF
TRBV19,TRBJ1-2,CASRPLQDEYGYTF
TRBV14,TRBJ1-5,CASSQGGGMPQHF
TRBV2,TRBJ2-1,CASSETADLTGGPYNEQFF
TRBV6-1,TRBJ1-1,CASSEAGFSEAFF
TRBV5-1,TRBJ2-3,CASAGTSGFTDTQYF
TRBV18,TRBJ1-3,CASSSSRNTIYF
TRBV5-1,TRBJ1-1,CASSSKPQQGRNTEAFF
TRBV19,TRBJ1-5,CASSPNSYSNQPQHF
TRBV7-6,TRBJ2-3,CASSLGAGGPTDTQYF
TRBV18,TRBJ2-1,CASSPLSGSYNEQFF
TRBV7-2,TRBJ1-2,CASSLARDRVYGYTF
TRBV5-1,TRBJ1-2,CASSLGGQDYGYTF
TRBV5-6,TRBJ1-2,CASSLVGQTNYGYTF
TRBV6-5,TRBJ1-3,CASSDDRAGNTIYF
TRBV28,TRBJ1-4,CASSPKRPTNEKLFF
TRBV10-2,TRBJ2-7,CASRGTGGAYEQYF
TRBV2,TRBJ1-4,CASRSGGRLNEKLFF
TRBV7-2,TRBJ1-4,CASSPRTGGDEKLFF
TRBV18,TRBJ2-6,CASSPRQGASGANVLTF
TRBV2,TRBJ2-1,CASGRDPSSYNEQFF